These 6 T cell receptor beta chains originate from one sample sequenced in a study of blood T cell repertoires in COVID-19. TCRdb keeps only in-frame clones here, not all; method: immunoSEQ multiplex PCR. Of 190,000 or so clones in the sample, around 80% were seen once. The sample comprised peripheral blood. The source is a woman older than 75 with active or convalescent COVID-19.

The gene calls are TRBV30 and TRBJ2-5; 8 bases line up with TRBD2. This CDR3 is built from 14 residues. CDR1 and CDR2 from the germline V gene are GTSNPN and SVGIG (reference sequence). The V and J ends lost 5 bases and 7 bases, in that order; junction bases with no gene match: 12. The CDR3 spells CAWLSGTRRGTQYF. The DNA of the CDR3 is TGTGCCTGGTTGTCCGGGACTAGGAGGGGGACCCAGTACTTC.

This chain connects TRBV28 to TRBJ1-3, with D perhaps TRBD1 (6 bases). The germline V gene has CDR1 MDHEN and CDR2 SYDVKM. V was shortened by 8 bases and J by 5 bases, with 13 bases between the two germline ends. CDR3 length equals 13 residues. CDR3: CASVGDIRNTIYF. The CDR3 region has the DNA TGTGCCAGCGTAGGGGACATCAGAAACACCATATATTTT.

This clone has just a few counts. The chain is built from TRBV29-1 and TRBJ1-2; D not certain. The CDR3 runs 12 residues. V lost 6 bases and J lost 3, with 11 bases in between. CDR1 is SQVTM, CDR2 ANQGSEA, per germline. The CDR3 DNA follows: TGCAGCGTCAGCCTAGATTACTATGGCTACACCTTC. Translation gives CSVSLDYYGYTF.

As concerns this clone: The same CDR3 arises from other DNA sequences in this sample as well. The chain recombines TRBV11-2 with TRBJ2-7; tentative D call: TRBD2 (6 bases). The V and J ends lost 3 bases and 3 bases respectively, with 6 bases between them. Germline V lookup: CDR1 SGHAT, CDR2 FQNNGV. The CDR3 sequence is 12 residues long. The CDR3, as DNA: TGTGCCAGCAGCTTCGGGGGCTACGAGCAGTACTTC. This gives the protein CASSFGGYEQYF.

The chain carries TRBV2 and TRBJ2-1; TRBD2 might be the D (6 bases). The CDR3 runs to 15 residues. Germline CDR1 is SNHLY and CDR2 is FYNNEI. V lost 5 bases to trimming and J lost 0 bases, with 11 bases between them. The CDR3 sequence: CASSPRGVSYNEQFF. CDR3 DNA: TGTGCCAGCAGTCCACGCGGGGTCTCCTACAATGAGCAGTTCTTC.

The rearrangement links TRBV5-1 to TRBJ2-1; 7 bases agree with TRBD1. Germline loops: CDR1 SGHRS, CDR2 YFSETQ. After removal of 3 bases from V and 11 bases from J, the junction contained 11 bases not matched to a gene. CDR3 length: 14 amino acids. CDR3 sequence reads: CASSSTDSTGKQFF. The CDR3 nucleotides read TGCGCCAGCAGCTCGACCGACTCGACAGGGAAGCAGTTCTTC.